This T cell receptor (beta chain) derives from a study of cytotoxic CD8 clonotypes in ibrutinib-treated CLL (dated by TCRdb to about 2021). About the full investigation: The cohort had ten to twelve relapsed/refractory and about 15 treatment-naive patients; approximately 18 were IGHV unmutated. An average of around 250,000 productive templates and 94,082 productive rearrangements was obtained per sample. Patients were still on ibrutinib when every remission and progressive disease sample was collected. Cryopreserved peripheral blood mononuclear cells were obtained before treatment, at response, and at either sustained remission or disease progression. Samples at response were collected after a median of about 12 months of treatment, with a range of roughly 6 to 40 months. Responses were partial in 24 patients and complete in 2; after median approximately 69 months follow-up, about 14 stayed in remission and some twelve progressed. Of the 90 or so participants in the trial, 20 to 30 had longitudinal samples available. What the work shows at the level of the full study, not this receptor alone: At ibrutinib response clonality went up, during sustained remission it held steady, and at progression it dropped back toward baseline. Sampling times were not matched between patients in sustained remission and patients whose disease was progressing, and lymph node repertoires were not examined. Public clonotypes were found to be uncommon and were observed to contract or remain stable during treatment; the increase in clonality was shown to reflect expansion of private clonotypes at ibrutinib response. At baseline, clonality was higher than in age-matched healthy donors and showed a strong correlation with circulating CD8+ T-cell counts.

As concerns this clone: No antigen is known for it. No base quality values were provided; no much bigger clone lies one nucleotide off.

According to the study, the label for this sample's time point signals: less than 30 months on ibrutinib. For TCR beta library preparation, around 1.8 micrograms of genomic DNA were extracted from the cryopreserved PBMCs. Longitudinal blood samples from CLL patients on ibrutinib monotherapy underwent high-throughput TCR beta sequencing. Patients were enrolled in a phase 2 open-label single-center ibrutinib monotherapy trial. V loses 8 bases of germline sequence and J loses 7 bases, and the interval between the two ends is 21 bases. CDR3 length: 14 amino acids, cysteine to phenylalanine. Only the CDR3 region is kept as DNA, spanning 42 bases read in frame from base 1. CDR1 SEHNR and CDR2 FQNEAQ were looked up in the germline V gene (reference sequence). A MiSeq instrument was used for deep resolution sequencing, which targeted depths ranging from 1 in 1 million up to 1 in 200,000 T cells, with coverage averaging 10x for each clonotype. TCR beta libraries were generated with the immunoSEQ hsTCRB Kit. As for the authors' bioinformatics: ImmunoSEQ Data Assistant and ImmunoSEQ Analyzer were used for data analysis, and V, D and J genes were assigned according to IMGT definitions. Clonality, which ranges from 0 to 1, was calculated by subtracting the normalized Shannon entropy of productive rearrangement frequencies from one. Only overrepresented clonotypes making up at least 0.05% of each patient's repertoire were included in the public clonotype analysis. Approximately 12 age-matched healthy donor repertoires from immuneACCESS were used as controls for clonality. In its TCRdb copy, this immuneACCESS table keeps in-frame sequences only and misses some clones. Where compared with another copy, unresolved V genes explain less than half of these, and the others have no known cause. From that table come the V and J calls and clone size; the DNA was used to work out D and trimming. The sample table records over 40,000 clones; 83% of these occur just once. In total, the top ten clones hold around 20% of the sample.

The V and J genes are TRBV7-9 and TRBJ2-7, with TRBD1 perhaps the D gene, on 5 matching bases. The source material was PBMCs, sampled after 24 months of ibrutinib treatment. This sequence was found in a human donor with chronic lymphocytic leukemia. The nucleotide sequence is TGTGCCAGCTTCCCCGGACATCCCCCCTGGGAGCAGTACTTC. Its protein product is CASFPGHPPWEQYF.